Sequencing of this T cell receptor beta chain was carried out in a study of chemoradiotherapy in HPV16-positive cancers. Study overall: Candidate HPV-specific clones and shared TCR motifs came from a couple of HPV16-positive patients.

Libraries were prepared by immunoSEQ multiplex PCR; TCRdb keeps only in-frame clonotypes and omits some of them. The sample lists around 29,000 clones, roughly nine tenths occurring once. Findings and limits, study-wide: Candidate HPV-specific clones and E7-related TCR motifs grew in tumor during treatment. Functional assays defining HPV-specific T cells used only a couple of HPV16-positive patients.

Repeated repertoire sampling spanned the course of chemoradiotherapy. Remarks on this clone: The antigen remains undetermined.

The CDR3 totals 14 residues. The germline V and J ends were trimmed by 2 bases and 4 bases, with 12 bases remaining between them. CDR1 and CDR2 (germline): SGHTA, FQGNSA. The receptor's source is a human donor with HPV-associated anogenital cancer. Sequenced material: blood, taken from a patient who underwent chemoradiotherapy. This rearrangement joins TRBV7-2 to TRBJ2-7; D may match TRBD1 or TRBD2 (5 bases each). The CDR3: CASSLPGTEYEQYF. As DNA, the CDR3 is TGTGCCAGCAGCTTACCCGGGACGGAATACGAGCAGTACTTC.